The entry below describes one T cell receptor beta chain. Its cognate antigen is unknown. The study drew the donors from its approximately 110-subject validation cohort, separate from the approximately 700-subject first cohort. TCRdb keeps only in-frame clones here, not all; method: immunoSEQ multiplex PCR. Found here are about 200,000 clones, around 80% of them singletons; the top ten hold less than 1.5%. This sample is drawn from a study of cytomegalovirus exposure and HLA in healthy donors. Study-level information: The roughly 120 validation repertoires, a later analysis reported, used the same platform as the approximately 670 first-cohort repertoires. The study, taken as a whole, reports: Reportedly, cytomegalovirus status was diagnosed with high sensitivity and specificity. The study labeled under 200 TCR beta chains cytomegalovirus-associated.

Sequences were obtained from PBMCs. This clonotype originated in a woman between 25 and 40 years old in good health and CMV-seronegative.

The CDR3 reads CASSSVAGIGNTIYF. The CDR3 coding sequence is TGTGCCAGCAGCTCCGTGGCTGGCATAGGAAACACCATATATTTT. The gene calls are TRBV7-6 and TRBJ1-3; no definite D call. Germline CDR1 reads SGHVS; CDR2 reads FNYEAQ. V was pared by 4 bases and J by 4 bases, with 14 bases between. The CDR3 has 15 amino acids.